This entry features one TCR beta chain sequence. This clone was counted between two and nine times. Its antigen remains undetermined. Per-nucleotide qualities are absent, and no much larger clonotype sits a single base away. The data stem from a study of cytomegalovirus exposure and HLA in healthy donors (dated by TCRdb to 2017 to 2019). With regard to the full study: According to an earlier analysis of around 600 of the donors, about 179 million T cells yielded 95 million to 140 million unique TCR beta sequences and about 300 Gb of sequence data. About 280 gigabases of sequencing data and around 85 million unique TCR sequences made up an early release that covered several hundred HLA-typed donors. Among the roughly 400 genotyped donors, approximately 81% belonged to the genetic ancestry cluster associated with self-reported Caucasian donors. The study aimed to test whether signatures of past pathogen exposure could be identified by cataloging public T cell receptors. The T cell repertoires of under 700 subjects were profiled by immunosequencing and related to cytomegalovirus serostatus. A separate validation cohort of roughly 110 different subjects was used in addition to the roughly 620-subject first cohort. The study combined high-throughput TCR immunosequencing, statistical association of individual TCRs with disease status, and machine learning to predict cytomegalovirus infection status. To study patterns of TCR occurrence, a later analysis re-analyzed previously published TCR beta repertoires from 700 or so donors and added high-resolution HLA genotyping. Rather than drawing on any new phenotypic data, the later analysis identified candidate immune exposures from TCR beta sequences and the way those sequences occurred across donors. To decide whether each TCR beta V gene segment behaved as functional or pseudogenic, an earlier analysis of over 500 of the donors relied on high-throughput TCR beta sequencing. Donor age, sex, ethnicity and CMV serostatus were collected together with the repertoire data. Genome-wide SNP genotypes for about 65% of the roughly 670 donors were used in a later genetic analysis, which treated that subset as a discovery cohort. Every repertoire in the discovery cohort had been generated on one and the same sequencing platform. HLA typing covered class I and class II loci at four-digit resolution. The number of donors typed differed by locus, with about 629-640 for A, B, C, DRB1 and DQB1, approximately 500 for DQA1, under 610 for DPA1, and some 440 for DPB1. A handful of DR-DQ haplotypes were handled as single units for association and clustering because linkage in the cohort was strong. On average, 235,054 unique TCR beta nucleotide sequences were sequenced per donor among roughly 430 genotyped donors of the cohort, with roughly 18% of those sequences being non-productive. The full study reports these points: In a later analysis, HLA-associated TCR beta chains were found to be more clonally expanded and to have lower generation probabilities than equally common non-associated chains. V-gene and J-gene trimming of TCR beta chains was associated with a missense DCLRE1C variant in a later genetic analysis, and the association was replicated in an independent cohort. A group of highly shared sequence variants was considered likely to be a technical artifact of the sequencing pipeline. A further reported finding was that TCR beta sequences accurately predicted the HLA-A and HLA-B alleles for most subjects in the first cohort. In a later genetic analysis, fewer N-insertions in productive TCRs were reported among donors in an Asian-associated ancestry cluster than the 666-donor mean. Broadly in line with IMGT annotations, most TCR beta V segments showed up in productive rearrangements about 90% or about 30% of the time in an earlier analysis of 450 to 750 of the donors. Most TCR sequences were seen in very few donors, while some public TCRs were found in many individuals. According to a later analysis, TCR association rates differed among HLA loci, with DRB1 alleles showing the most associated TCRs and HLA-C alleles showing the fewest. The study gave a list of roughly 150 TCR beta chains associated with cytomegalovirus. For the cohort, immune exposure information was limited to CMV serostatus. This cohort had only TCR beta chains sequenced, and the lack of alpha or paired-chain data limited which features could be detected. About 15 rarely observed V segments, including chromosome 9 orphons, were excluded from the earlier analysis of approximately 500 of the donors because counts were too low. Most CMV-associated TCR beta chains appeared to be HLA-restricted in a later analysis, and the HLA associations seemed to be driven largely by CMV exposure. Assigning TCR associations to individual alleles was difficult when HLA alleles, especially DR and DQ, strongly co-occurred. Linkage disequilibrium might explain the correlated functional status among segregating V segments, but an unknown experimental factor could not be excluded. The presence/absence analyses assumed that sequencing depth was roughly uniform across donors, and that assumption may not be true. Because HLA typing was unavailable for some donors at each locus, only the typed subset was used in association tests. In both the original and validation cohorts, the classifier was reported to diagnose cytomegalovirus status with high specificity and sensitivity. A later analysis associated approximately 17,000 TCR beta sequences with specific HLA alleles at a false discovery rate of 0.05. A few of the identified cytomegalovirus-associated TCR beta chains were confirmed in vitro to be specific for cytomegalovirus antigens. According to the authors, the approach could potentially be generalized to other disease states and immunological phenotypes. A later analysis reported that several top co-occurrence clusters appeared linked to parvovirus B19, influenza, CMV and Epstein-Barr virus.

The cohort comprised 710 or so healthy bone marrow donors. All cohort members were sampled while nominally healthy, although unrecorded immune exposures were likely present. The donor tested CMV seronegative and was one of the 352 seronegative cohort members. A peripheral blood sample was provided by each donor, and peripheral blood mononuclear cells were used for TCR beta sequencing. The Qiagen DNeasy Blood Extraction Kit was used to extract genomic DNA from the blood cell samples. The method behind the library was the immunoSEQ multiplex PCR assay. For the multiplex PCR, a mixture combining 60 forward primers for TCR Vbeta segments and 13 reverse primers for TCR Jbeta segments was used. The CDR3 region of rearranged TCR beta genes was amplified from genomic DNA by a multiplex PCR assay. The amplified TCR beta libraries were sequenced on the Illumina HiSeq System as 87-base-pair reads. The paper's processing steps were these. In a later analysis, tens of millions of unique TCR beta chains were counted across the 650 to 700 repertoires, and some 10 million of these chains were shared by at least two donors. Raw reads were error-corrected and collapsed into unique sequences with a nearest-neighbor algorithm that merged closely related sequences to remove PCR and sequencing errors. Alignment of CDR3 sequences to IMGT reference sequences was used to assign V, D and J gene segments. Each retained sequence needed at least a six-nucleotide match to both a V gene segment and a J gene segment. A rearrangement was called productive if the CDR3 had no stop codons and remained in frame with V and J, and every other rearrangement was called non-productive. Following IMGT convention, CDR3 was defined as the stretch from the second conserved V-encoded cysteine up to the conserved J-encoded phenylalanine. In an earlier analysis of approximately 500 of the donors, sequences lacking an unambiguous match to a single V gene segment were excluded. In an earlier analysis of some 590 of the donors, V segments were called functional above 56.7% productive rearrangements and were called segregating when the between-donor standard deviation exceeded 5%. To diagnose cytomegalovirus status from the catalog of TCR beta chain sequences, a statistical classification framework was built. A later analysis assigned V and J genes by comparing TCR nucleotide sequences with IMGT/GENE-DB human TR gene sequences. A later analysis assigned CDR3 sequences and most-parsimonious VDJ recombination scenarios with the TCRdist pipeline. A later analysis defined each TCR beta chain by its CDR3 amino acid sequence plus V-gene family, and excluded reads lacking a unique V-gene family. To address suspected cross-contamination and a sequencing artifact, a later analysis removed a few hundred highly shared, low-generation-probability nucleotide sequences. For each public chain, a later analysis derived a clonal expansion index from normalized ranks of inferred template counts within each repertoire. A later analysis computed generation probabilities with a VDJ recombination model fitted to out-of-frame rearrangements, and checked the results against IGoR. In a later analysis, hypergeometric tests were used to score TCR-TCR, TCR-HLA and TCR-CMV co-occurrence, with a repertoire-size bias correction applied to TCR pairs. To estimate false discovery rates, a later analysis permuted the HLA or CMV assignments 20 times. In a later analysis, co-occurring TCRs were grouped using DBSCAN, and TCRdist sequence similarity was added for clustering within HLA-allele-positive subsets. Repertoires with fewer than 30,000 or more than 120,000 public chains were left out of co-occurrence clustering, as were about five repertoires with anomalous nucleotide sharing. The clones in this table, taken by TCRdb from immuneACCESS, are in-frame only. Not every clone is retained; where verified, under half of the shortfall comes from an unresolved V gene, and the cause of the rest is unknown. That table furnishes V, J and clone size, whereas the DNA furnished D and trimming. The sample table lists tens of thousands of clones, roughly 76% of them with a count of one. Approximately 1.5% of the sample goes to the ten largest clones.

The sample taken for sequencing was PBMCs. The sequence derives from a male donor in good health and CMV-seronegative.

The CDR3 reads CASSFRTGSYEQYF. The nucleotide sequence is TGTGCCAGCAGTTTTCGGACAGGGTCGTACGAGCAGTACTTC. The rearranged segments are TRBV6-6 and TRBJ2-7; 8 bases in between match TRBD1. Relative to germline, V is missing 4 bases and J is missing 4 bases, with 6 bases of the junction outside any gene match. The germline V gene (reference sequence) supplies CDR1 MNHNY and CDR2 SVGAGI. The CDR3 numbers 14 residues from cysteine through phenylalanine. The read is trimmed to its CDR3 DNA, 42 bases read in frame from base 1.